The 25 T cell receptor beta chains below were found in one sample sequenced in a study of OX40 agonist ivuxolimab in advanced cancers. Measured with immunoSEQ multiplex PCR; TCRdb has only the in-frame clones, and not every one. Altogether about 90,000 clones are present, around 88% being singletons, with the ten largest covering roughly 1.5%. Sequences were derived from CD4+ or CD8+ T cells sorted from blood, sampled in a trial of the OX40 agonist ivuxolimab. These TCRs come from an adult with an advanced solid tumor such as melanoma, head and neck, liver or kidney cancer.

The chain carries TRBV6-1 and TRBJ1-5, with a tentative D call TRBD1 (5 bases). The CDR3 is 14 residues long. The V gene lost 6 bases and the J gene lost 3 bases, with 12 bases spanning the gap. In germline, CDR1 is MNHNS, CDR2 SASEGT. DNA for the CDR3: TGTGCCAGCAGCCGGGGACGGAACAATCAGCCCCAGCATTTT. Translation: CASSRGRNNQPQHF.

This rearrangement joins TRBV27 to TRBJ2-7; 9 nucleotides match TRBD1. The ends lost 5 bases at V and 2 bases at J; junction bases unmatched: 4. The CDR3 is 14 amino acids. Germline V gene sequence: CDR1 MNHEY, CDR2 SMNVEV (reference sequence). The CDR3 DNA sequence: TGTGCCAGCAGTAAACAGGGGGCCCCCTACGAGCAGTACTTC. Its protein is CASSKQGAPYEQYF.

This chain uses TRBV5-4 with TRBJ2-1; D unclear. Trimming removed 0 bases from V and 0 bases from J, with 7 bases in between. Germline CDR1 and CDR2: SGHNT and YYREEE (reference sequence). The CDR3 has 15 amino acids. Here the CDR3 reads CASSLESGSYNEQFF. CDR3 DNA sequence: TGTGCCAGCAGCTTGGAGTCTGGCTCCTACAATGAGCAGTTCTTC.

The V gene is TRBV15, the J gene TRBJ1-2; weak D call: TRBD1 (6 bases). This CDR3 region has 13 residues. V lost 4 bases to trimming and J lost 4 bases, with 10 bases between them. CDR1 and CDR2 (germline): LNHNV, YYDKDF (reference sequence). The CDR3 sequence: CATSKDSLYGYTF. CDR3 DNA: TGTGCCACCAGCAAGGACAGCCTCTATGGCTACACCTTC.

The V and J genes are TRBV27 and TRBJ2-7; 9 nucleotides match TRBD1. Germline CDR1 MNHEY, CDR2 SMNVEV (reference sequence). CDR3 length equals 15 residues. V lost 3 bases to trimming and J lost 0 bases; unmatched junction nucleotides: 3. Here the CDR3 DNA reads TGTGCCAGCAGTTTCCGGGACAGGGTCTCCTACGAGCAGTACTTC. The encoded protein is CASSFRDRVSYEQYF.

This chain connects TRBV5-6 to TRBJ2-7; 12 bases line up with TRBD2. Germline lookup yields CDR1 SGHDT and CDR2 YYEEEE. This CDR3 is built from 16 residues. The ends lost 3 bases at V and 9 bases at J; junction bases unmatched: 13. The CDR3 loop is CASSSMTSGSRHGQYF. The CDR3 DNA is TGTGCCAGCAGCTCCATGACTAGCGGGAGCCGCCACGGGCAGTACTTC.

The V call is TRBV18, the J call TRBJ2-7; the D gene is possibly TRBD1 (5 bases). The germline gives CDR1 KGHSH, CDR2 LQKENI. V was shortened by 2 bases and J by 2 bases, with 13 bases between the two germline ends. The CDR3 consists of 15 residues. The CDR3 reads CASSPNSPGPYEQYF. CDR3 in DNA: TGTGCCAGCTCACCAAATAGCCCAGGGCCCTACGAGCAGTACTTC.

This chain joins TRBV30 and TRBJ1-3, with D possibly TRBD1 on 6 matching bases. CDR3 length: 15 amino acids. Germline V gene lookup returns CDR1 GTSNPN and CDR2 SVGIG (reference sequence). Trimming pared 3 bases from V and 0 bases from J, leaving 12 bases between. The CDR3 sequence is CAWRTRGYSGNTIYF. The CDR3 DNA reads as TGTGCCTGGAGAACCAGGGGTTACTCTGGAAACACCATATATTTT.

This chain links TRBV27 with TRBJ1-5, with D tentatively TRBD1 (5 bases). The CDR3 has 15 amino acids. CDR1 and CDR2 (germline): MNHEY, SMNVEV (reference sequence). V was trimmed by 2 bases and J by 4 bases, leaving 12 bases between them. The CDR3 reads CASSLVGRPNQPQHF. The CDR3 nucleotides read TGTGCCAGCAGTTTAGTGGGGCGGCCTAATCAGCCCCAGCATTTT.

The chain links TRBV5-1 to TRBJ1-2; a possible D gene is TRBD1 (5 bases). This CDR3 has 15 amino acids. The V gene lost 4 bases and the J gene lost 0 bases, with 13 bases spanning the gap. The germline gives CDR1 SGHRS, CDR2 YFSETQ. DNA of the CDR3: TGCGCCAGCAGCATGCAGGGACCAGCTAACTATGGCTACACCTTC. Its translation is CASSMQGPANYGYTF.

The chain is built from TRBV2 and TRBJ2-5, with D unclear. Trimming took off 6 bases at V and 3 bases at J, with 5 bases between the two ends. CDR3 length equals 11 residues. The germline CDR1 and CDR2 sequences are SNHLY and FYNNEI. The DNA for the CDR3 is TGTGCCAGCAGGGCTGAAGAGACCCAGTACTTC. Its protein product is CASRAEETQYF.

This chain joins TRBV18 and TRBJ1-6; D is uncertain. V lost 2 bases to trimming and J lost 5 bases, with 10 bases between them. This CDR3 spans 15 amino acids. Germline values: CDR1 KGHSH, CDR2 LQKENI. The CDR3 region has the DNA TGTGCCAGCTCACCAGGCGTGGCAGATAATTCACCCCTCCACTTT. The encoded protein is CASSPGVADNSPLHF.

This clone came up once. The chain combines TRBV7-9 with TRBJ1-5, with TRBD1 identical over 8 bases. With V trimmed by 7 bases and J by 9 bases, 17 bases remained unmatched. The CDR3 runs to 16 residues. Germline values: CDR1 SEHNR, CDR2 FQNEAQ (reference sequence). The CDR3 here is CASTSTGAALERPQHF. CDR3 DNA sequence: TGTGCCAGCACCTCGACAGGGGCCGCACTCGAAAGGCCCCAGCATTTT.

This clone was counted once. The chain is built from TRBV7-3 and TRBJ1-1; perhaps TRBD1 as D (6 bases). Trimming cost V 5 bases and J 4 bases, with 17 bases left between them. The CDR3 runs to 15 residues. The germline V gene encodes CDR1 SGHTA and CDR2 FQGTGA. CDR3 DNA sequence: TGTGCCAGCAGCGCCCGGGGGCGGGCCGGCACTGAAGCTTTCTTT. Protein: CASSARGRAGTEAFF.

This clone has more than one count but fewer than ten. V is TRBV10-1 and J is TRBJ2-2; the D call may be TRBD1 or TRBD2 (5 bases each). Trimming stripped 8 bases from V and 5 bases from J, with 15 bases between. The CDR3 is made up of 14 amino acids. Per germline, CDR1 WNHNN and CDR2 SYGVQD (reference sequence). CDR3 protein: CASESSEGTGELFF. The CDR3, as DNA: TGCGCCAGCGAATCCAGCGAGGGGACCGGGGAGCTGTTTTTT.

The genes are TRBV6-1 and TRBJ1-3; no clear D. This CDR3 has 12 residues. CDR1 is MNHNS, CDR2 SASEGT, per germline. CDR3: CAGGSSGNTIYF. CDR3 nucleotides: TGTGCTGGCGGCTCCTCTGGAAACACCATATATTTT.

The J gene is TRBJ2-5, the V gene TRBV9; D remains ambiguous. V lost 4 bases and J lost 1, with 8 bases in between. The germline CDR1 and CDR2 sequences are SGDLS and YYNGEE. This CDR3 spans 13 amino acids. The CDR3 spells CASSPTAQETQYF. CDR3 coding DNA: TGTGCCAGCAGCCCGACGGCCCAAGAGACCCAGTACTTC.

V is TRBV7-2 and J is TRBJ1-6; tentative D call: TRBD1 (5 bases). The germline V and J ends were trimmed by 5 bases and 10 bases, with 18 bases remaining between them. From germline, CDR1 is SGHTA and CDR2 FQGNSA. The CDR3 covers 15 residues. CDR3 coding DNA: TGTGCCAGCAGCGACGCCGGGACGGTTAGATCACCCCTCCACTTT. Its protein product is CASSDAGTVRSPLHF.

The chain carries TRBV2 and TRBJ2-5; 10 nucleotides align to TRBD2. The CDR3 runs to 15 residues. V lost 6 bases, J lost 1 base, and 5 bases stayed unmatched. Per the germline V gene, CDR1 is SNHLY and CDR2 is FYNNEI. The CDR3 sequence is CASSWASGGQETQYF. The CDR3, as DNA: TGTGCCAGCAGCTGGGCTAGCGGGGGCCAAGAGACCCAGTACTTC.

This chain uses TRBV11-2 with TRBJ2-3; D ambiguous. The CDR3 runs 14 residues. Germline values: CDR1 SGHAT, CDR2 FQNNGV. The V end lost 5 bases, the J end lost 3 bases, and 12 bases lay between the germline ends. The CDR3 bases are TGTGCCAGCAGCATAATGGCTGTGACAGATACGCAGTATTTT. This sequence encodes CASSIMAVTDTQYF.

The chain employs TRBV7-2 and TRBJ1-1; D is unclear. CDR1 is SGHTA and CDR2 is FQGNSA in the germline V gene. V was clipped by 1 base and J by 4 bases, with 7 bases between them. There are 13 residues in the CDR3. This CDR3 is CASSLGDFTEAFF. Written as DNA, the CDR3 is TGTGCCAGCAGCTTAGGGGATTTCACTGAAGCTTTCTTT.

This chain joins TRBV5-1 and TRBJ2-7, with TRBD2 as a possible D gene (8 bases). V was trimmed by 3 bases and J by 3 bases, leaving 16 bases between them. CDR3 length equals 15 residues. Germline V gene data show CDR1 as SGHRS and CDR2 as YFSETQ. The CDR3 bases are TGCGCCAGCAGCTCGGGAGGGACAGCTGTCTACGAGCAGTACTTC. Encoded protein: CASSSGGTAVYEQYF.

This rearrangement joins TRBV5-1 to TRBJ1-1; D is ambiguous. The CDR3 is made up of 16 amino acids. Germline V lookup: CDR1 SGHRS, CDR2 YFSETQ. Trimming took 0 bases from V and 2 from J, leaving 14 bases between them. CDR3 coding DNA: TGCGCCAGCAGCTTGGTAGGCGCGGTCCACAACACTGAAGCTTTCTTT. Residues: CASSLVGAVHNTEAFF.

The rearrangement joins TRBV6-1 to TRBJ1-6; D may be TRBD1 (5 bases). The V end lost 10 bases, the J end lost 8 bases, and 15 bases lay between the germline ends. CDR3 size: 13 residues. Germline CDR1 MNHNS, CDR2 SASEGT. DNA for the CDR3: TGTGCCATTCAGGGCCCAGAGGATTCACCCCTCCACTTT. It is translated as CAIQGPEDSPLHF.

The CDR3 DNA reads TGTGCCAGTAGTACCGCGACAGGGGCGCTGCCCCAGCATTTT. Translated, it gives CASSTATGALPQHF. This chain joins TRBV19 and TRBJ1-5; 8 nucleotides align to TRBD1. The germline gives CDR1 LNHDA, CDR2 SQIVND (reference sequence). After removal of 4 bases from V and 9 bases from J, the junction contained 8 bases not matched to a gene. This CDR3 region has 14 residues. Complete variable domain (other parts from reference TRBV19 and TRBJ1-5): DGGITQSPKYLFRKEGQNVTLSCEQNLNHDAMYWYRQDPGQGLRLIYYSQIVNDFQKGDIAEGYSVSREKKESFPLTVTSAQKNPTAFYLCASSTATGALPQHFGDGTRLSIL.